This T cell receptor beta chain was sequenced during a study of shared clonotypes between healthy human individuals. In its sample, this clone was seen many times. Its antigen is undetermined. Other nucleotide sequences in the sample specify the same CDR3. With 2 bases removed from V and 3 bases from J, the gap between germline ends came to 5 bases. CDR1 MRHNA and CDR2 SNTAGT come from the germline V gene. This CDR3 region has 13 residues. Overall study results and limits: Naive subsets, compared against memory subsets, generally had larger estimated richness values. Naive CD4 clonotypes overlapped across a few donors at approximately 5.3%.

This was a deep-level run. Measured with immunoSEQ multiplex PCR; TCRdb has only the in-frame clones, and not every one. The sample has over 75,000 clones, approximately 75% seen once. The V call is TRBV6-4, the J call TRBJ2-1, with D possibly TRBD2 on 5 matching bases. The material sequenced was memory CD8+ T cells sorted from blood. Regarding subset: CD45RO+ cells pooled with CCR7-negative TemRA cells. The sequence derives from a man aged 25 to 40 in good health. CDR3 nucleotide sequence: TGTGCCAGCAGTGACGGGAGCTACAATGAGCAGTTCTTC. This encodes CASSDGSYNEQFF.